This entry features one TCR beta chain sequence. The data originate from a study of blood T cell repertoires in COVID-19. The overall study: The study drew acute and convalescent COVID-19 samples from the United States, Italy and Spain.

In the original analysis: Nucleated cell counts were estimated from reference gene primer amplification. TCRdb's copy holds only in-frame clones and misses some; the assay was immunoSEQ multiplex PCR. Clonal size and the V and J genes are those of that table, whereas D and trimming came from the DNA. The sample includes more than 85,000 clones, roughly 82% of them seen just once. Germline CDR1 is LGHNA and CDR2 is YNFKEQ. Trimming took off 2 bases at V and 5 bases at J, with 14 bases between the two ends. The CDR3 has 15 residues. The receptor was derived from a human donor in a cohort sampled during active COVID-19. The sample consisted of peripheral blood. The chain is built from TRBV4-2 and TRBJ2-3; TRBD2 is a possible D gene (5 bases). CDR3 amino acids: CASSQTRGGEDTQYF. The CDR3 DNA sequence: TGTGCCAGCAGCCAAACCCGGGGTGGGGAAGATACGCAGTATTTT.